Listed here are 9 T cell receptor beta chains from one sample, sequenced in a study of shared clonotypes between healthy human individuals. Naive-designated CD8 cells lacked CD45RO, were positively enriched for CCR7, and omitted terminally differentiated effector memory CD45RA+ cells. Some clones are missing from TCRdb's copy, which holds only in-frame ones; the method was immunoSEQ multiplex PCR. The data contain over 2,000,000 clones, over 85% of them singletons. Sequences were obtained from naive CD8+ T cells from PBMCs. The receptors come from a man in his late teens or twenties in good health. Some clones in this sample may be carry-over from other donors' samples.

This sequence joins TRBV27 and TRBJ1-2; D is undetermined. The CDR3 sequence is 16 residues long. V gave up 5 bases and J gave up 4 bases, with 20 bases separating them. Germline V gene data show CDR1 as MNHEY and CDR2 as SMNVEV (reference sequence). The DNA for the CDR3 is TGTGCCAGCAGTCCGCGCCGCACACCCGGCAGCTATGGCTACACCTTC. It is translated as CASSPRRTPGSYGYTF.

This chain uses TRBV4-1 with TRBJ2-7; the D is unclear. This CDR3 has 15 residues. V lost 2 bases and J lost 3, with 14 bases in between. Germline V gene data show CDR1 as MGHRA and CDR2 as YSYEKL. The CDR3 spells CASSQSSAGLYEQYF. The CDR3 nucleotides read TGCGCCAGCAGCCAAAGTTCGGCCGGTCTCTACGAGCAGTACTTC.

The gene calls are TRBV7-2 and TRBJ1-2; D gene unclear. Germline V lookup: CDR1 SGHTA, CDR2 FQGNSA. V was shortened by 7 bases and J by 3 bases, with 18 bases between the two germline ends. The CDR3 consists of 15 residues. CDR3 sequence (DNA): TGTGCCAGCACGACCCGTGGAGGGCCTCACTATGGCTACACCTTC. It translates to CASTTRGGPHYGYTF.

The chain couples TRBV9 to TRBJ1-2, with D unclear. V was pared by 4 bases and J by 3 bases, with 7 bases between. This CDR3 region has 12 residues. Germline assignment: CDR1 SGDLS and CDR2 YYNGEE. The CDR3 DNA reads as TGTGCCAGCAGCCCGCAGCACTATGGCTACACCTTC. Residues: CASSPQHYGYTF.

For this clone: In the same sample, other DNA sequences code for this CDR3. The chain recombines TRBV6-6 with TRBJ2-3, with D possibly called TRBD1 or TRBD2 (6 bases each). V was shortened by 0 bases and J by 4 bases, with 8 bases between the two germline ends. This CDR3 spans 14 amino acids. The germline gives CDR1 MNHNY, CDR2 SVGAGI (reference sequence). The CDR3, as DNA: TGTGCCAGCAGTTACTCGGGGGGCGCAGATACGCAGTATTTT. It encodes CASSYSGGADTQYF.

V gene TRBV7-3 combines with J gene TRBJ2-7; D call uncertain. The CDR3 covers 16 residues. Trimming stripped 2 bases from V and 3 bases from J, with 17 bases between. The germline V gene encodes CDR1 SGHTA and CDR2 FQGTGA. CDR3 DNA sequence: TGTGCCAGCAGCTTACCAGGCAGGAATGATGACTACGAGCAGTACTTC. Translating it yields CASSLPGRNDDYEQYF.

The chain combines TRBV9 with TRBJ2-1; 9 nucleotides match TRBD1. The CDR3 sequence is 15 residues long. CDR1 SGDLS and CDR2 YYNGEE come from the germline V gene. V lost 0 bases and J lost 5; bases outside the gene matches: 3. Here the CDR3 DNA reads TGTGCCAGCAGCGTAGAGGGACAGGGAAACAATGAGCAGTTCTTC. Its protein product is CASSVEGQGNNEQFF.

The rearrangement joins TRBV5-6 to TRBJ2-5, with 7 bases fitting TRBD1. With 4 bases clipped from V and 4 bases from J, the junction kept 7 bases outside the gene matches. This CDR3 comprises 14 residues. Germline loops: CDR1 SGHDT, CDR2 YYEEEE. The CDR3 bases are TGTGCCAGCAGCCCCGGGACAGTCCCAGAGACCCAGTACTTC. Its protein is CASSPGTVPETQYF.

The chain carries TRBV10-3 and TRBJ2-7; 12 nucleotides match TRBD2. The CDR3 has 16 amino acids. The germline V gene encodes CDR1 ENHRY and CDR2 SYGVKD. V lost 6 bases to trimming and J lost 9 bases; unmatched junction nucleotides: 15. The CDR3: CAISPGLAGTPWGQYF. The CDR3 DNA reads as TGTGCCATCAGCCCTGGACTAGCGGGGACTCCTTGGGGGCAGTACTTC.